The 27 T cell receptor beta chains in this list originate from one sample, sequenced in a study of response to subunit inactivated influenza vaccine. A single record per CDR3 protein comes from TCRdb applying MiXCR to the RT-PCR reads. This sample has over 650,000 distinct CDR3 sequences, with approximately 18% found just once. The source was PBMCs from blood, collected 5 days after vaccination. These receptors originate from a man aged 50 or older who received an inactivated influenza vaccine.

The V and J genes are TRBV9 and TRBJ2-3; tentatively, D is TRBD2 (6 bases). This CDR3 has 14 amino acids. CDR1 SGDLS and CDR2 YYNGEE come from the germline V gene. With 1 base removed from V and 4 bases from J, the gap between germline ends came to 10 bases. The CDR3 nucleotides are TGTGCCAGCAGCGTATTCGGGAGACCAGATACGCAGTATTTT. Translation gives CASSVFGRPDTQYF. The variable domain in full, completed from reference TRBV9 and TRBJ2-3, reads DSGVTQTPKHLITATGQRVTLRCSPRSGDLSVYWYQQSLDQGLQFLIQYYNGEERAKGNILERFSAQQFPDLHSELNLSSLELGDSALYFCASSVFGRPDTQYFGPGTRLTVL.

CDR3 DNA sequence: TGTGCCAGCAGCGTCGGGACAGGGGGCTACACTGAAGCTTTCTTT. Translation: CASSVGTGGYTEAFF. The rearrangement joins TRBV7-9 to TRBJ1-1; 12 bases fit TRBD1. The junction had 4 bases not matched to a gene; V was cut back by 5 bases and J by 3 bases. The CDR3 has 15 residues. Looked up from germline, CDR1 is SEHNR and CDR2 is FQNEAQ (reference sequence).

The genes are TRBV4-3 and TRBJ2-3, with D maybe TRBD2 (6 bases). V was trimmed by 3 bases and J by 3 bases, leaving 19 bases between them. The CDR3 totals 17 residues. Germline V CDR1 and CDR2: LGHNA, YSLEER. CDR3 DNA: TGCGCCAGCAGCCACGAAGGATCTGGAGGGCCGACAGATACGCAGTATTTT. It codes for CASSHEGSGGPTDTQYF.

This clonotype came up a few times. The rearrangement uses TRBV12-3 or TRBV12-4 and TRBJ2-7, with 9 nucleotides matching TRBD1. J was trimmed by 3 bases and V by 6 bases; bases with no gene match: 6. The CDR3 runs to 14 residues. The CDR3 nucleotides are TGTGCCAGCAGCAGGACAGGGGTCTTCTACGAGCAGTACTTC. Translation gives CASSRTGVFYEQYF.

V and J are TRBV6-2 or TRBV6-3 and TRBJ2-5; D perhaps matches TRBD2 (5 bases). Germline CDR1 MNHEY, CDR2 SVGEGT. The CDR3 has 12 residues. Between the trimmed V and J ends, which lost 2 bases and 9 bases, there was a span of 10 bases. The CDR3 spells CASSYGLAPQYF. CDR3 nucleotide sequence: TGTGCCAGCAGTTACGGGCTAGCCCCCCAGTACTTC.

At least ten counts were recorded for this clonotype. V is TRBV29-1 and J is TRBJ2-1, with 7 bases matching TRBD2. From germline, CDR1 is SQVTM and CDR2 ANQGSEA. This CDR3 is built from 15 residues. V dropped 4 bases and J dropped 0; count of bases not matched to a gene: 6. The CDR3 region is CSVARGLSSYNEQFF. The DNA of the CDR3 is TGCAGCGTTGCTCGGGGACTAAGCTCCTACAATGAGCAGTTCTTC.

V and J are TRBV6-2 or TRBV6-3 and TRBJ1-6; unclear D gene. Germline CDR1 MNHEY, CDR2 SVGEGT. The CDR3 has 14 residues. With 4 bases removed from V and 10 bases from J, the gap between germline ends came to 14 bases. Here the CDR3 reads CASSCEGASSPLHF. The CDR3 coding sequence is TGTGCCAGCAGTTGCGAGGGAGCAAGCTCACCCCTCCACTTT.

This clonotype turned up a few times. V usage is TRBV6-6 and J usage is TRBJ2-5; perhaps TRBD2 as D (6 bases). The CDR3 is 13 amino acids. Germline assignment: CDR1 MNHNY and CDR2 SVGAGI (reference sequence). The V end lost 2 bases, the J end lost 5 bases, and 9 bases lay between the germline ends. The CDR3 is CASSYGTLETQYF. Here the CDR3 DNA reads TGTGCCAGCAGTTACGGGACTTTGGAGACCCAGTACTTC.

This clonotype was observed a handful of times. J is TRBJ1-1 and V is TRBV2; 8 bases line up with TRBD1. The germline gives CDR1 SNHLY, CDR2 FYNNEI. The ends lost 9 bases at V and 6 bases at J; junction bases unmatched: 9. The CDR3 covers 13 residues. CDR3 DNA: TGTGCCAGGTCACAGGGGGGGAGCGCTGAAGCTTTCTTT. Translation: CARSQGGSAEAFF.

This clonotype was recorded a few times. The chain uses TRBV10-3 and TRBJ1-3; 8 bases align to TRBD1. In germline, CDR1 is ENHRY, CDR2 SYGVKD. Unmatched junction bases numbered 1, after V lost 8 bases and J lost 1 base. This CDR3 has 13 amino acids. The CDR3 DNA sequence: TGTGCCATCGGACAGGGTTCTGGAAACACCATATATTTT. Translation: CAIGQGSGNTIYF.

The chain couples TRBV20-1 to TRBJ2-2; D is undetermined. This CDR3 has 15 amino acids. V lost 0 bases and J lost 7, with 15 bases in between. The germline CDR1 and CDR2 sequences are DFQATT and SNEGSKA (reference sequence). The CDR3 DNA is TGCAGTGCTAGAGATCCCTCCGTTCTAAGCGGGGAGCTGTTTTTT. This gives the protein CSARDPSVLSGELFF.

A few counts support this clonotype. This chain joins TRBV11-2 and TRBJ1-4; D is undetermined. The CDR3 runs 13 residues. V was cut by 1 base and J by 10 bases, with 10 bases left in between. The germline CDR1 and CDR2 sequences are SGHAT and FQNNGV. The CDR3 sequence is CASSLVRPAKLFF. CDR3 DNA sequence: TGTGCCAGCAGCTTAGTAAGGCCGGCAAAACTGTTTTTT.

The chain's CDR3 is CASRGTPTSGWRGYTF. The CDR3 DNA follows: TGTGCCAGCAGGGGTACCCCAACTAGCGGTTGGCGTGGCTACACCTTC. J is TRBJ1-2 and V is TRBV28; no definite D call. CDR3 length: 16 residues. V lost 6 bases to trimming and J lost 7 bases, with 24 bases between them. The V gene's germline CDR1 is MDHEN and CDR2 SYDVKM.

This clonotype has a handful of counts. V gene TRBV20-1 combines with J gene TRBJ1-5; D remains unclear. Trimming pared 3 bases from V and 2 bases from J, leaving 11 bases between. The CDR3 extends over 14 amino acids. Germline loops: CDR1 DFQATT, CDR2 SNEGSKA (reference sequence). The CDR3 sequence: CSAREAAGNQPQHF. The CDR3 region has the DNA TGCAGTGCTAGGGAAGCGGCGGGCAATCAGCCCCAGCATTTT.

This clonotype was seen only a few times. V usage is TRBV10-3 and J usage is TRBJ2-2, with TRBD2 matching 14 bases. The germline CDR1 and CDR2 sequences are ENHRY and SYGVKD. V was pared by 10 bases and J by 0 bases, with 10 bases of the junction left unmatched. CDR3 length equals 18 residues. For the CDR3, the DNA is TGTGCCACCGAAGCCGGACTAGCGGGAGGACCGAACACCGGGGAGCTGTTTTTT. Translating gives CATEAGLAGGPNTGELFF.

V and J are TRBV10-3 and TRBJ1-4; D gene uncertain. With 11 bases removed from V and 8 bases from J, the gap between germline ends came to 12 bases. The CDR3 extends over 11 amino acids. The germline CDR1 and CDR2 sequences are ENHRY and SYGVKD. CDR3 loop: CAVGVGEKLFF. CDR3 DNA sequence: TGTGCCGTCGGCGTCGGCGAAAAACTGTTTTTT.

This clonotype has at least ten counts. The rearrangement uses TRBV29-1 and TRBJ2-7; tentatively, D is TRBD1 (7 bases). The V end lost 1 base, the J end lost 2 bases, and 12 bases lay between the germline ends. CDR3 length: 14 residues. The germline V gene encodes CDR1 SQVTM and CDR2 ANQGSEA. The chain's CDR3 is CSVEVAGGTYEQYF. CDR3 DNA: TGCAGCGTTGAAGTGGCAGGGGGGACCTACGAGCAGTACTTC.

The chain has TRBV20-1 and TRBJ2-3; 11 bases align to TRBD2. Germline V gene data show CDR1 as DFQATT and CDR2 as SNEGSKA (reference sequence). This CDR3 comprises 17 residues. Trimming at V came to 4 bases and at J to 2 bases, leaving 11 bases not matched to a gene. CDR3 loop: CSAMGLAERGPTDTQYF. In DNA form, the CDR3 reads TGCAGTGCTATGGGACTAGCGGAGAGGGGCCCCACAGATACGCAGTATTTT.

CDR3 region: CASSFTPPDTIYF. In nucleotides, the CDR3 is TGTGCCAGCAGCTTCACCCCCCCAGACACCATATATTTT. This sequence joins TRBV12-3 or TRBV12-4 and TRBJ1-3; the D is unclear. Trimming took off 6 bases at V and 8 bases at J, with 14 bases between the two ends. The CDR3 length is 13 residues.

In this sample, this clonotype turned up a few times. This chain's CDR3 is CASSLLTVFQETQYF. DNA of the CDR3: TGTGCCAGCAGCCTCCTGACCGTGTTCCAGGAGACCCAGTACTTC. The rearrangement joins TRBV7-2 to TRBJ2-5, with D uncertain. Germline CDR1 SGHTA, CDR2 FQGNSA. Trimming shortened V by 5 bases and J by 5 bases, and 18 bases separated the two germline ends. CDR3 length: 15 residues.

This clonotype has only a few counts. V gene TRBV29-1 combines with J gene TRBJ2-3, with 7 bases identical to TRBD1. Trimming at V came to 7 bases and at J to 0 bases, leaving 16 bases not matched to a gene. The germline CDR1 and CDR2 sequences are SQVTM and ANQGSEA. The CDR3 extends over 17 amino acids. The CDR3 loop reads CSAHLRTGEGSTDTQYF. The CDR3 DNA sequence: TGCAGCGCCCACCTGAGAACAGGGGAAGGAAGCACAGATACGCAGTATTTT.

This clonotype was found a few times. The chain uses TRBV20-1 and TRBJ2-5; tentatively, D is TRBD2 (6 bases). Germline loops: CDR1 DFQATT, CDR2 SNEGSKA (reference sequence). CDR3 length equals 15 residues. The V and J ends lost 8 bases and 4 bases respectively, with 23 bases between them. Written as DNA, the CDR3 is TGCAGTTCAACTCCCGTCGTTAGGGGAGGAGAGACCCAGTACTTC. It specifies CSSTPVVRGGETQYF.

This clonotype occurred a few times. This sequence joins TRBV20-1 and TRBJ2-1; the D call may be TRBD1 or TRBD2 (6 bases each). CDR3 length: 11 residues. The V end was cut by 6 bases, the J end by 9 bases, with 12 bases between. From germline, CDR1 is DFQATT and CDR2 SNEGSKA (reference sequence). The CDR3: CSAQGGIEQFF. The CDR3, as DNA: TGCAGTGCCCAAGGGGGGATTGAGCAGTTCTTC.

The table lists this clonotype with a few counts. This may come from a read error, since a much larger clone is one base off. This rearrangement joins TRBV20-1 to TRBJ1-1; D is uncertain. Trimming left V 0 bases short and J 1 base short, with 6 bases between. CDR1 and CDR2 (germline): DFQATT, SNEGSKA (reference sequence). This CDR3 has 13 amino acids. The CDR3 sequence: CSARDTGNTEAFF. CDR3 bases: TGCAGTGCTAGAGACACGGGGAACACTGAAGCTTTCTTT.

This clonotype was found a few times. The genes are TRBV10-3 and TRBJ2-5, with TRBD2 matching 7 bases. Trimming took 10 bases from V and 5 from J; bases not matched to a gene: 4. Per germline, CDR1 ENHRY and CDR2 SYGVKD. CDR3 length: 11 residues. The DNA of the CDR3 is TGTGCCACCCAGGGAGGGGAGACCCAGTACTTC. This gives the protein CATQGGETQYF.

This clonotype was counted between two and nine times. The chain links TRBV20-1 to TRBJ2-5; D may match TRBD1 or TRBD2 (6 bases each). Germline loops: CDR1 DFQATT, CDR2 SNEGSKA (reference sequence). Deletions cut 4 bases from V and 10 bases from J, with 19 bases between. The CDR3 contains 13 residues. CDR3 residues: CSATRDSTRGQYF. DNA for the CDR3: TGCAGTGCTACCCGGGACTCCACCAGGGGCCAGTACTTC.

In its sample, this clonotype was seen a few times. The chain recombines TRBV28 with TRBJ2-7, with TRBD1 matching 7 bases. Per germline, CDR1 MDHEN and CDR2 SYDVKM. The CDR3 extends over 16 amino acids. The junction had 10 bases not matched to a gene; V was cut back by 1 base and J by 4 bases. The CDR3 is CASSLSGTAVTYEQYF. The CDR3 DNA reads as TGTGCCAGCAGTTTATCGGGGACAGCCGTTACTTACGAGCAGTACTTC.